This T cell receptor (beta chain) was found in a study of T cell changes during pregnancy in multiple sclerosis (dated by TCRdb to the late 2010s). Notes on the research overall: The study examined how the T cell repertoire changed over the course of pregnancy in women with multiple sclerosis.

The method behind the library was the immunoSEQ multiplex PCR assay. Drawn from immuneACCESS, this table holds only the in-frame rearrangements with V and J called that TCRdb kept. Clones are partly lost; checked studies trace under half to an unresolved V gene and leave the rest unexplained. This sample holds roughly 26,000 clones; 75% to 90% were observed only once. The ten largest make up around a sixth of the sample. Concerning this clone: Its specific antigen is unknown. Base qualities are missing; no much larger clone stands one base away.

Including cysteine and phenylalanine, the CDR3 has 12 amino acids. Of the read, only the CDR3 DNA is kept; its 36 bases are in frame from base 1. V sheds 3 bases and J sheds 3 bases, leaving 5 bases between their ends. Reading the germline V gene (reference sequence) gives CDR1 LNHNV and CDR2 YYDKDF. The TCR comes from a female donor with multiple sclerosis, enrolled in a pregnancy study. This chain is built from TRBV15 and TRBJ1-1; no D gene can be assigned with confidence. Sequences were derived from CD8+ T cells from peripheral blood mononuclear cells, sampled in the second trimester of pregnancy. The DNA reads as follows: TGTGCCACCAGCAGCATAGACACTGAAGCTTTCTTT. This encodes CATSSIDTEAFF.